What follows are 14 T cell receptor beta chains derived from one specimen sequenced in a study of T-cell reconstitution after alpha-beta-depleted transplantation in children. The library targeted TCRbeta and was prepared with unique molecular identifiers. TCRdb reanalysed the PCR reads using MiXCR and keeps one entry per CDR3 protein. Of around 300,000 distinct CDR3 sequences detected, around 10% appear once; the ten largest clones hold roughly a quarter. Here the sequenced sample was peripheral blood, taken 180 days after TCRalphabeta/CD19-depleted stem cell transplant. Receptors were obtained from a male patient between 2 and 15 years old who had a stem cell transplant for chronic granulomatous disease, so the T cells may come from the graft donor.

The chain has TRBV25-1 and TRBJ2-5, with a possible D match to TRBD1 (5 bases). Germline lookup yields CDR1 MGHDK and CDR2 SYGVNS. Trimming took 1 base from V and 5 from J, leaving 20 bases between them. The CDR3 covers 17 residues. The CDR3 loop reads CASSEFSTAFGKETQYF. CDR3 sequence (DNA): TGTGCCAGCAGTGAATTTTCGACAGCCTTTGGGAAGGAGACCCAGTACTTC.

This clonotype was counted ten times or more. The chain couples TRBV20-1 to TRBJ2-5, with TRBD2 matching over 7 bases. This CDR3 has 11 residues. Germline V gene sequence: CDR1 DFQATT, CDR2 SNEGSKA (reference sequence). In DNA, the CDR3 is TGCAGCGCCGGGACTAAAGAGACCCAGTACTTC. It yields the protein CSAGTKETQYF.

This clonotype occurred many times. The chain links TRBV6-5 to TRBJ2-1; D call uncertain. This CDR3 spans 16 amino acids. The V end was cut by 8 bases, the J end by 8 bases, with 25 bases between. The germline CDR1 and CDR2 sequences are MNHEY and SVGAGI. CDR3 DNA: TGTGCCAGCGGTCACCCGGCGGCGGATCCTTTCGATGAGCAGTTCTTC. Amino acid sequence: CASGHPAADPFDEQFF.

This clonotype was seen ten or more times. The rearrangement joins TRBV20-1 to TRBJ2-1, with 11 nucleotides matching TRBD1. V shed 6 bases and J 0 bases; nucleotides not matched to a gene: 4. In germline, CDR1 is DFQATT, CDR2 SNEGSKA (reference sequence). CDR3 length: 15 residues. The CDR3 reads CSAPGQGGSYNEQFF. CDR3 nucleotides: TGCAGTGCGCCGGGACAGGGGGGCTCCTACAATGAGCAGTTCTTC.

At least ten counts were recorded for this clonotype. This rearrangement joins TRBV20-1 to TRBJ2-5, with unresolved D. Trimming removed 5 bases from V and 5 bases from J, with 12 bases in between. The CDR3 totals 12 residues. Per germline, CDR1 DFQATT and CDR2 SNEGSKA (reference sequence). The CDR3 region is CSALVRSETQYF. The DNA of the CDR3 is TGCAGTGCTCTCGTAAGATCGGAGACCCAGTACTTC.

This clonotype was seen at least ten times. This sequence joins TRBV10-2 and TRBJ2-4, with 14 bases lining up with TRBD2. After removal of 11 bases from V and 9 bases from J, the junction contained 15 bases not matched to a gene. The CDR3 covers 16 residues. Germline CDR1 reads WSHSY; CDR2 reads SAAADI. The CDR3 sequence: CAALSGLAGGGSIQYF. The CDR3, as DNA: TGCGCCGCCCTCAGTGGACTAGCGGGAGGTGGTAGCATTCAGTACTTC.

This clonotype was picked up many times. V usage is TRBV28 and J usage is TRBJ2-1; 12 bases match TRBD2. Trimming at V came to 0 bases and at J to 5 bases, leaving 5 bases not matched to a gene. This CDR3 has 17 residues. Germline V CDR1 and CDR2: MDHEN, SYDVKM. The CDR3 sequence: CASSLWVLAGGNNEQFF. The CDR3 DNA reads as TGTGCCAGCAGTTTATGGGTCCTAGCGGGAGGGAACAATGAGCAGTTCTTC.

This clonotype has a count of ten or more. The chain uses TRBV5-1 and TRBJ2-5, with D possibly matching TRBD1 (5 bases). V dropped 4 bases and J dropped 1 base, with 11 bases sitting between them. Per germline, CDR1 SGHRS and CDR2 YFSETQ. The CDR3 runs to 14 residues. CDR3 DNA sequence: TGCGCCAGCAGCCTTGGACACCGCCAAGAGACCCAGTACTTC. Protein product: CASSLGHRQETQYF.

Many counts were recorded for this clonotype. CDR3 sequence (DNA): TGTGCCAGCAGTAGGGACGAGACCCAGTACTTC. It codes for CASSRDETQYF. The V and J genes are TRBV5-4 and TRBJ2-5; D may correspond to TRBD1 or TRBD2 (5 bases each). V was clipped by 5 bases and J by 5 bases, with 7 bases between them. The germline V gene encodes CDR1 SGHNT and CDR2 YYREEE (reference sequence). This CDR3 comprises 11 residues.

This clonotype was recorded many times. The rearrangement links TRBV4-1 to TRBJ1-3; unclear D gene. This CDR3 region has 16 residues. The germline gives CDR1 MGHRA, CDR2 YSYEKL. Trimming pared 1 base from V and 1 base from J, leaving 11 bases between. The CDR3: CASSQGGQSSGNTIYF. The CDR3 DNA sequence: TGCGCCAGCAGCCAAGGTGGTCAGTCATCTGGAAACACCATATATTTT.

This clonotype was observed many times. The DNA of the CDR3 is TGCGCCAGCAGCCCCACCCGGGGGGCGGGTATTTCAACTAGCACAGATACGCAGTATTTT. Residues: CASSPTRGAGISTSTDTQYF. The J gene is TRBJ2-3, the V gene TRBV5-1; a possible D gene is TRBD2 (7 bases). V lost 4 bases to trimming and J lost 0 bases, with 27 bases between them. The CDR3 has 20 residues. From germline, CDR1 is SGHRS and CDR2 YFSETQ.

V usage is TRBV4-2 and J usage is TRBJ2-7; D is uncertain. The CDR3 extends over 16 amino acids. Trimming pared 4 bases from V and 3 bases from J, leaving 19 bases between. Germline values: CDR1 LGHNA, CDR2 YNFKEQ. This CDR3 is CASSPGPFYPFYEQYF. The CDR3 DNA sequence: TGTGCCAGCAGCCCTGGGCCCTTTTACCCCTTCTACGAGCAGTACTTC.

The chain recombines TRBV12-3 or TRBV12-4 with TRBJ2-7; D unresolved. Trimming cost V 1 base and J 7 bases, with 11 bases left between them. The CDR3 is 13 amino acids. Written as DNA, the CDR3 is TGTGCCAGCAGTTTAGGTAGTACGGCTGAGCAGTACTTC. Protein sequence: CASSLGSTAEQYF.

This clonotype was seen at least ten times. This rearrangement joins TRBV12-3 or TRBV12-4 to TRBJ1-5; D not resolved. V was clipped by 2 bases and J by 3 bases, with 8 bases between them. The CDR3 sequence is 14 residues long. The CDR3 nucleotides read TGTGCCAGCAGTTTAAGCGGAGACAATCAGCCCCAGCATTTT. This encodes CASSLSGDNQPQHF.